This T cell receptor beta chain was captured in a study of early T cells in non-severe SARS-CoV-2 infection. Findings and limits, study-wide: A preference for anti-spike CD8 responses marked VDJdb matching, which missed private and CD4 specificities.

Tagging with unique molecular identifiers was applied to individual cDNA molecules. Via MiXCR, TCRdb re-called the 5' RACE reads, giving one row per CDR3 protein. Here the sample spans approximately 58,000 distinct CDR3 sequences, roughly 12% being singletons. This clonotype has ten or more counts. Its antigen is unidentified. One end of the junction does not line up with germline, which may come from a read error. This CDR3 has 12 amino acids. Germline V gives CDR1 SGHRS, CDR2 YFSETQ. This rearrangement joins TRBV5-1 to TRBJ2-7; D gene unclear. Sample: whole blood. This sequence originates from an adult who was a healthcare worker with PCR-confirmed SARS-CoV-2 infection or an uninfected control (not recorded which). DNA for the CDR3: TGCGCCAGCAACTTGGCGGATGACGAGCAGTACTTC. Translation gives CASNLADDEQYF.